A selection of T cell receptor beta chains follows, all from one sample in a study of blood T cell repertoires in COVID-19. The repertoire was sequenced with immunoSEQ multiplex PCR; TCRdb's copy has only in-frame clones and lacks some. Seen here are some 130,000 clones, around 80% observed once, and the top ten hold just over 6%. Source material: PBMCs or T cells enriched from blood (not recorded which). All receptors come from a woman between 50 and 59 years old who had recovered from COVID-19. Both conserved end residues are part of each CDR3. Fields, in order: J gene, D gene, V gene, clone size, CDR3 DNA, CDR3 protein. The D gene is left open where the match is weak. For some rows the clone size is stated as once, few or many, or as a class when expanded; others skip it.

>TRBJ2-5|NA|TRBV15|NA
TGTGCCACCAGGAGGTCTGGCGGCGAAGAGACCCAGTACTTC
CATRRSGGEETQYF
>TRBJ2-5|TRBD2|TRBV4-2|NA
TGTGCCAGCAGCCAGGGGCTAGCGGGCTACCAAGAGACCCAGTACTTC
CASSQGLAGYQETQYF
>TRBJ2-7|NA|TRBV6-5|NA
TGTGCCAGCAGTTCGCAGGGGTTAGGCTACGAGCAGTACTTC
CASSSQGLGYEQYF
>TRBJ1-1|NA|TRBV10-3|NA
TGTGCCATCAGCCACCCAAAACAGGGATTGAACACTGAAGCTTTCTTT
CAISHPKQGLNTEAFF
>TRBJ1-1|TRBD1|TRBV28|NA
TGTGCCAGCAGTAGGGACAGGGTAAAAGCTTTCTTT
CASSRDRVKAFF
>TRBJ2-2|TRBD1|TRBV7-8|NA
TGTGCCAGCAGCCTGGGACAGGGAAACGCTGGGGAGCTGTTTTTT
CASSLGQGNAGELFF
>TRBJ1-1|NA|TRBV28|NA
TGTGCCAGCAGGGCCAGGGTCATCACTGAAGCTTTCTTT
CASRARVITEAFF
>TRBJ1-2|TRBD1|TRBV6-2/TRBV6-3|NA
TGTGCCAGCAGTGATCTGACAGGGGAGTACACCTTC
CASSDLTGEYTF
>TRBJ1-4|TRBD1|TRBV7-7|NA
TGTGCCAGCAGAAGGGGGCAGGGAACTAATGAAAAACTGTTTTTT
CASRRGQGTNEKLFF
>TRBJ2-1|TRBD2|TRBV12-3/TRBV12-4|once
TGTGCCAGCAGTTCCCCGGGGGGGGATGAGCAGTTCTTC
CASSSPGGDEQFF
>TRBJ1-5|TRBD1|TRBV2|once
TGTGCCAGCAGTGGACAGGGACGCAATCAGCCCCAGCATTTT
CASSGQGRNQPQHF
>TRBJ2-7|NA|TRBV2|NA
TGTGCCAGCAGTGTAAGAGGGAAGGAGGAGCAGTACTTC
CASSVRGKEEQYF
>TRBJ1-2|TRBD1|TRBV10-3|NA
TGTGCCATCAGGACGGACAGGGGTGGTGGCTACACCTTC
CAIRTDRGGGYTF
>TRBJ1-4|NA|TRBV7-2|NA
TGTGCCAGCAGCTTAGGACAGGCAACTAATGAAAAACTGTTTTTT
CASSLGQATNEKLFF
>TRBJ1-2|NA|TRBV9|few
TGTGCCAGCAAAGGGGGAACCTATGGCTACACCTTC
CASKGGTYGYTF
>TRBJ1-5|NA|TRBV7-2|few
TGTGCCAGCAGCCTCACAGCTAGCAATCAGCCCCAGCATTTT
CASSLTASNQPQHF
>TRBJ1-5|NA|TRBV7-8|NA
TGTGCCAGCAGCTTAGAGACAGGACTTAGCAATCAGCCCCAGCATTTT
CASSLETGLSNQPQHF
>TRBJ2-1|NA|TRBV28|NA
TGTGCCAGCAGTTCAACTTACTTCCGCCCGAGTGAGCAGTTCTTC
CASSSTYFRPSEQFF
>TRBJ1-1|NA|TRBV28|NA
TGTGCCAGCAGTTCCCGAGGGTACTTTAACACTGAAGCTTTCTTT
CASSSRGYFNTEAFF
>TRBJ1-5|NA|TRBV20-1|NA
TGCAGTGCTAGTAGGTCTGGAGCTCAGCCCCAGCATTTT
CSASRSGAQPQHF
>TRBJ2-5|TRBD2|TRBV5-1|NA
TGCGCCAGCAGCACCCCGGGGGGGCTAGGGGAGACCCAGTACTTC
CASSTPGGLGETQYF
>TRBJ1-1|NA|TRBV7-9|few
TGTGCCAGCAGCTTTTTTCAGGGTGAAACTGAAGCTTTCTTT
CASSFFQGETEAFF
>TRBJ1-4|NA|TRBV19|NA
TGTGCCAGTAGTATCTGGACAGCTAATGAAAAACTGTTTTTT
CASSIWTANEKLFF
>TRBJ1-4|TRBD1|TRBV28|NA
TGTGCCAGCAGTCAAACAGGGGTCAGACTGTTTTTT
CASSQTGVRLFF
>TRBJ2-2|NA|TRBV9|NA
TGTGCCAGCAGCGTAGTGTGGGGGGCTAGCGGGAACACCGGGGAGCTGTTTTTT
CASSVVWGASGNTGELFF
>TRBJ2-3|NA|TRBV7-9|NA
TGTGCCAGCAGCTCCATTTGGGCTAGCGAGTCCACAGATACGCAGTATTTT
CASSSIWASESTDTQYF
>TRBJ1-1|NA|TRBV9|NA
TGTGCCAGCAGCGTAGCTGGGCTTCCCGGCACTGAAGCTTTCTTT
CASSVAGLPGTEAFF
>TRBJ1-1|TRBD1|TRBV29-1|NA
TGCAGCGGAATCAGGGGGCAGGGGGGTACTGAAGCTTTCTTT
CSGIRGQGGTEAFF
>TRBJ2-5|NA|TRBV4-1|NA
TGCGCCAGCAGCCAAGAGCCACGGGCCTTAAGGAGGGAGACCCAGTACTTC
CASSQEPRALRRETQYF
>TRBJ1-2|TRBD1|TRBV18|NA
TGTGCCAGCTCGACCGACAGGGGGCTCGGGGGCTACACCTTC
CASSTDRGLGGYTF
>TRBJ1-2|TRBD1|TRBV19|NA
TGTGCCAGTAGTGTCGAAGGGACAGGGGGATTGGGCTACACCTTC
CASSVEGTGGLGYTF
>TRBJ2-7|TRBD2|TRBV5-1|NA
TGCGCCAGCAGCCCGCGGACTAGCGGGGGTTACGAGCAGTACTTC
CASSPRTSGGYEQYF
>TRBJ1-4|TRBD1|TRBV2|once
TGTGCCAGCAGTCAGGGGGTAACTAATGAAAAACTGTTTTTT
CASSQGVTNEKLFF
>TRBJ1-5|NA|TRBV4-2|NA
TGTGCCAGCAGCCAGGGGCAGAGCAATCAGCCCCAGCATTTT
CASSQGQSNQPQHF
>TRBJ1-2|TRBD1|TRBV19|NA
TGTGCCAGTAGTCCCAGGACAGGGGGCGTTACAATCGGCTACACCTTC
CASSPRTGGVTIGYTF
>TRBJ2-6|TRBD2|TRBV5-1|NA
TGCGCCAGCAGCTTGGTGGGTGGCGGGGGACCCTCTGGGGCCAACGTCCTGACTTTC
CASSLVGGGGPSGANVLTF
>TRBJ2-3|NA|TRBV5-1|NA
TGCGCCAGCAGCCTTGGGACTAGCACAGATACGCAGTATTTT
CASSLGTSTDTQYF
>TRBJ1-1|NA|TRBV7-9|NA
TGTGCCAGCATAACAGGTGCAGTGAACACTGAAGCTTTCTTT
CASITGAVNTEAFF
>TRBJ1-4|TRBD1|TRBV5-1|NA
TGCGCCAGCAGCTCGGACAGGGAAGAAAAACTGTTTTTT
CASSSDREEKLFF
>TRBJ2-1|NA|TRBV28|NA
TGTGCCAGCAGTCCCGCAGGGGCGGTCTACAATGAGCAGTTCTTC
CASSPAGAVYNEQFF
>TRBJ1-2|TRBD1|TRBV5-1|NA
TGCGCCAGCAGCCCAAGGACAGGGAGCAGCGGCTACACCTTC
CASSPRTGSSGYTF
>TRBJ1-6|NA|TRBV7-2|NA
TGTGCCAGCAGCTTAGTGGCCCAGAATAATTCACCCCTCCACTTT
CASSLVAQNNSPLHF
>TRBJ2-1|TRBD2|TRBV7-2|NA
TGTGCCAGCAGCTCCCACCGGACTAGCGGGGGGGCGGTTGAGCAGTTCTTC
CASSSHRTSGGAVEQFF
>TRBJ2-7|TRBD2|TRBV7-9|many
TGTGCCAGCAGCTTAGTAGGTGGGGGGGATCGCTCCTACGAGCAGTACTTC
CASSLVGGGDRSYEQYF
>TRBJ1-1|NA|TRBV9|once
TGTGCCAGCAGCCCCCGGTTAGAAGCTTTCTTT
CASSPRLEAFF
>TRBJ2-2|TRBD1|TRBV24-1|NA
TGTGCCACCAGTGATTTCTTATGGGACAGGGAGAACACCGGGGAGCTGTTTTTT
CATSDFLWDRENTGELFF